Below, 4 T cell receptor beta chains from the same sample are listed, as sequenced in a study of response to subunit inactivated influenza vaccine (dated by TCRdb to 2017 to 2018). Library creation used RT-PCR. Sequencing was performed on an Illumina HiSeq 2500. TCRdb's own reprocessing of the public reads used fastp at Q25 and MiXCR and kept productive beta chains. Each entry merges the rows of one CDR3 protein and shows their most common DNA and genes. The sample table holds about 570,000 distinct CDR3 sequences, of which 11% were seen once. Of the sample, 9.5% to 11% falls within the top ten clones. These data were likewise used in another study, on T cells expressing NK-cell markers. The second study, in turn, reports: 5'RACE template switching, by which a universal primer site and unique molecular identifiers were added, was used to make TCR beta cDNA libraries.

Sequenced here: PBMCs from blood, sampled on the day of vaccination. Every receptor here comes from a man aged 45 to 65 who received an inactivated influenza vaccine. Donor details come from another sample of the same person, matched by shared clones.

The rearrangement joins TRBV15 to TRBJ2-3; the match to TRBD1 covers 9 bases. The CDR3 contains 14 residues. V shed 3 bases, J shed 3 bases, and the junction held 1 base outside the gene matches. From germline, CDR1 is LNHNV and CDR2 YYDKDF (reference sequence). CDR3 DNA sequence: TGTGCCACCAGCAGGGGGACAGGGACAGATACGCAGTATTTT. Translating it yields CATSRGTGTDTQYF.

This clonotype was seen ten or more times. The chain employs TRBV29-1 and TRBJ1-6; no reliable D call. CDR1 is SQVTM and CDR2 is ANQGSEA in the germline V gene. The CDR3 is made up of 14 amino acids. The V and J ends lost 7 bases and 3 bases respectively, with 13 bases between them. The DNA of the CDR3 is TGCAGCGCACGCAGTGGGCGCTATAATTCACCCCTCCACTTT. This encodes CSARSGRYNSPLHF.

This clonotype was seen repeatedly, ten times or more. CDR3 DNA sequence: TGTGCCAGCAGCTTAGGGACTAGCGGGGGTCCGTACCAAGAGACCCAGTACTTC. Protein: CASSLGTSGGPYQETQYF. The chain carries TRBV7-8 and TRBJ2-5; 13 bases agree with TRBD2. The CDR3 sequence is 18 residues long. V was pared by 1 base and J by 0 bases, with 5 bases of the junction left unmatched. CDR1 is SGHVS, CDR2 FQNEAQ, per germline.

This clonotype was seen only a few times. The J gene is TRBJ2-1, the V gene TRBV5-1; either TRBD1 or TRBD2 may fit D (6 bases each). The germline V gene encodes CDR1 SGHRS and CDR2 YFSETQ. The CDR3 is 15 amino acids. The ends were cut back, 3 bases at V and 5 bases at J, with 15 bases in the middle. The CDR3 sequence is CASSYQWGANNEQFF. As DNA, the CDR3 is TGCGCCAGCAGCTATCAGTGGGGGGCCAACAATGAGCAGTTCTTC.